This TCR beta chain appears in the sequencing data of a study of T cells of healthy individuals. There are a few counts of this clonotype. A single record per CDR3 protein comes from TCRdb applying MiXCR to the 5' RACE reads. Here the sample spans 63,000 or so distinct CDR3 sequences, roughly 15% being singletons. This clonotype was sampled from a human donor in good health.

This CDR3 is CASSLEVTGYYGYTF. Here the CDR3 DNA reads TGTGCCAGCAGCTTGGAGGTGACAGGGTACTATGGCTACACCTTC. V usage is TRBV5-6 and J usage is TRBJ1-2; 7 bases agree with TRBD1. The trim removed 0 bases at V and 3 bases at J, leaving 5 bases unmatched. This CDR3 comprises 15 residues. Germline V gene sequence: CDR1 SGHDT, CDR2 YYEEEE.